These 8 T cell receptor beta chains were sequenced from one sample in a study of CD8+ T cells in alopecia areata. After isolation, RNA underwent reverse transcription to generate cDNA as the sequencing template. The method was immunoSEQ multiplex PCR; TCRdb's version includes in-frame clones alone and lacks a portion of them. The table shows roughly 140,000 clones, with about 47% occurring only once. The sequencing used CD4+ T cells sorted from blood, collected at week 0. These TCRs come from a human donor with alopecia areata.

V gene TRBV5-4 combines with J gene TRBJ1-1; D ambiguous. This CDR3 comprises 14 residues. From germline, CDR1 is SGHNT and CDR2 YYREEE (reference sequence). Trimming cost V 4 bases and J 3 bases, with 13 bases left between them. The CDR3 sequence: CASSAVTTYTEAFF. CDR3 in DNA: TGTGCCAGCAGCGCCGTCACCACCTACACTGAAGCTTTCTTT.

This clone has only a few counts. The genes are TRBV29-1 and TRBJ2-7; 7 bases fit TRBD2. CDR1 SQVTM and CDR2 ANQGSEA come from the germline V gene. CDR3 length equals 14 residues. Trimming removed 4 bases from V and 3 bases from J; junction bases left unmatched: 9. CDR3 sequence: CSVAYRDYNYEQYF. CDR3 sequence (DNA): TGCAGCGTTGCGTACCGGGACTACAACTACGAGCAGTACTTC.

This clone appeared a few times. CDR3 DNA: TGTGCCAGCAGTGACTGGACACGAGTTCAGCCCCAGCATTTT. Translated: CASSDWTRVQPQHF. The chain couples TRBV6-1 to TRBJ1-5; the D gene is possibly TRBD1 (5 bases). Per germline, CDR1 MNHNS and CDR2 SASEGT. V was clipped by 3 bases and J by 6 bases, with 12 bases between them. The CDR3 has 14 amino acids.

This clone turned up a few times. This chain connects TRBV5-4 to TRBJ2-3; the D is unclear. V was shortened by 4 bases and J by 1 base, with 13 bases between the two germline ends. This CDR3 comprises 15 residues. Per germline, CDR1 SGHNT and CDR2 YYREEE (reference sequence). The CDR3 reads CASSPFDPRTDTQYF. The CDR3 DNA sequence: TGTGCCAGCAGCCCATTCGACCCCCGCACAGATACGCAGTATTTT.

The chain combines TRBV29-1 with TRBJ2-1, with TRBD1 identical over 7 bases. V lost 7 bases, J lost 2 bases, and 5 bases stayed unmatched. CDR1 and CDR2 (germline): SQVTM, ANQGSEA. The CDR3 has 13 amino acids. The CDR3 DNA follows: TGCAGCGCCTGGGACAGTACCTACAATGAGCAGTTCTTC. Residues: CSAWDSTYNEQFF.

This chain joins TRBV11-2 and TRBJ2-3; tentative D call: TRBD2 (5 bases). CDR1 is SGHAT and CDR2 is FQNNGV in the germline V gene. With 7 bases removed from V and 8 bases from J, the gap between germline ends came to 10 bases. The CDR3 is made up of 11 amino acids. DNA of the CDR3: TGTGCCAGCACCCCCCGGGGTACGCAGTATTTT. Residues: CASTPRGTQYF.

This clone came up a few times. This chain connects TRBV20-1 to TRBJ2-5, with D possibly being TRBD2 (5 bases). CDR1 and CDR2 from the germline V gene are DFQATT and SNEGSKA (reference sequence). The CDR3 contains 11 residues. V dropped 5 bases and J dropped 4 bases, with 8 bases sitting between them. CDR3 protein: CSAGLAETQYF. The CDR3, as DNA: TGCAGTGCTGGTCTAGCAGAGACCCAGTACTTC.

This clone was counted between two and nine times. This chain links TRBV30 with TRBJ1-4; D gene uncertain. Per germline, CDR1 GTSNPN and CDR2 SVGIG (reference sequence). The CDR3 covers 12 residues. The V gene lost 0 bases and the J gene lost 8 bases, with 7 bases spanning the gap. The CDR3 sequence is CAWSVSPEKLFF. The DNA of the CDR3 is TGTGCCTGGAGTGTATCCCCGGAAAAACTGTTTTTT.